Presented here are 14 T cell receptor beta chains from one specimen sequenced in a study of regulatory T cells in long-lasting Graves disease. Libraries of TCR beta came from iRepertoire HTBI primers plus Arm-PCR of CDR3 regions. TCRdb independently ran MiXCR on the multiplex PCR reads; one entry per CDR3 protein. The table has about 430,000 distinct CDR3 sequences, roughly a fifth seen once. Time point in this sample: persistent/refractory GD, antithyroid drugs over 5 years with positive TRAb. With RNA extracted from PBMCs as input, the TCR library was made. The sequenced sample was peripheral blood mononuclear cells (PBMCs), obtained when the disease was refractory, from a patient treated with antithyroid drugs. All receptors come from a female donor with Graves disease.

A few counts support this clonotype. This rearrangement joins TRBV5-1 to TRBJ2-4; TRBD1 aligns across 10 bases. Germline CDR1 SGHRS, CDR2 YFSETQ. The CDR3 runs 13 residues. Trimming removed 7 bases from V and 3 bases from J; junction bases left unmatched: 1. CDR3 amino acids: CASGQGDKNIQYF. Here the CDR3 DNA reads TGCGCCAGCGGACAGGGGGACAAAAACATTCAGTACTTC.

This clonotype came up once. V usage is TRBV20-1 and J usage is TRBJ2-3, with D possibly TRBD2 on 5 matching bases. The V end lost 2 bases, the J end lost 0 bases, and 15 bases lay between the germline ends. The CDR3 spans 16 residues. Germline lookup yields CDR1 DFQATT and CDR2 SNEGSKA (reference sequence). As DNA, the CDR3 is TGCAGTGCTAGAAAGCGGAAGAGTACTAGCACAGATACGCAGTATTTT. It yields the protein CSARKRKSTSTDTQYF.

A note on this clonotype: A much larger clone is a single base away; this may be a read error. The chain uses TRBV28 and TRBJ1-6; 7 positions match TRBD1. Germline CDR1 reads MDHEN; CDR2 reads SYDVKM. This CDR3 is 15 amino acids long. The CDR3 coding sequence is TGTGCCAGCAGCCCGACAGGGAGGTATAATCCACCCCTCCACTTT. Encoded protein: CASSPTGRYNPPLHF. The entire variable domain, with the rest obtained from reference TRBV28 and TRBJ1-6, is as follows: DVKVTQSSRYLVKRTGEKVFLECVQDMDHENMFWYRQDPGLGLRLIYFSYDVKMKEKGDIPEGYSVSREKKERFSLILESASTNQTSMYLCASSPTGRYNPPLHFGNGTRLTVT.

This clonotype was observed at least ten times. The rearrangement joins TRBV12-3 or TRBV12-4 to TRBJ2-5; D is unresolved. The CDR3 is 13 residues long. V lost 5 bases and J lost 2, with 9 bases in between. The CDR3 is CASSPLAQETQYF. CDR3 DNA sequence: TGTGCCAGCAGTCCACTCGCGCAAGAGACCCAGTACTTC.

In regard to this clonotype: The germline gene is not matched at one end of the junction; a read error may be the cause. The genes are TRBV3-1 and TRBJ2-2, with 8 bases identical to TRBD2. The CDR3 runs to 18 residues. CDR1 and CDR2 from the germline V gene are LGHDT and YNNKEL (reference sequence). The CDR3 region has the DNA TGTGCCAGCAGCCAAGTGATTGGACTAGCTGAGAACACCGGGGGGCTGTTTTTT. As protein: CASSQVIGLAENTGGLFF.

Concerning this clonotype: A much larger clone lies a single base off, so this may be a read error. The gene calls are TRBV2 and TRBJ2-5; D tentatively reads TRBD1 or TRBD2 (6 bases each). CDR1 and CDR2 from the germline V gene are SNHLY and FYNNEI. V was clipped by 8 bases and J by 2 bases, with 18 bases between them. CDR3 length: 15 residues. Here the CDR3 reads CASGGAEGRQETQYF. The CDR3 nucleotides read TGTGCCAGCGGGGGCGCGGAGGGCCGGCAAGAGACCCAGTACTTC.

This clonotype was seen ten or more times. V is TRBV3-1 and J is TRBJ1-2; D ambiguous. This CDR3 is built from 12 residues. Germline CDR1 and CDR2: LGHDT and YNNKEL (reference sequence). V lost 1 base and J 4 bases, leaving 4 bases between the germline ends. CDR3 bases: TGTGCCAGCAGCCAAGCTCGCTATGGCTACACCTTC. Translated: CASSQARYGYTF.

This clonotype was seen more than once but under ten times. The chain has TRBV2 and TRBJ2-3, with 8 positions matching TRBD2. V lost 3 bases and J lost 4; bases outside the gene matches: 6. CDR3 length: 15 amino acids. Germline assignment: CDR1 SNHLY and CDR2 FYNNEI. The CDR3 DNA follows: TGTGCCAGCAGTGATTCACTAGCGGTGGCAGATACGCAGTATTTT. It codes for CASSDSLAVADTQYF.

This chain joins TRBV7-9 and TRBJ1-3; D gene unclear. The V end lost 5 bases, the J end lost 0 bases, and 14 bases lay between the germline ends. This CDR3 comprises 16 residues. Germline V gene data show CDR1 as SEHNR and CDR2 as FQNEAQ (reference sequence). CDR3: CASSPVPSTSGNTIYF. The CDR3 DNA sequence: TGTGCCAGCAGCCCCGTCCCGTCGACCTCTGGAAACACCATATATTTT.

This clonotype has more than one count but fewer than ten. The chain joins TRBV14 to TRBJ2-5, with a weak D call TRBD2 (7 bases). The CDR3 has 15 residues. Trimming took 2 bases from V and 5 from J, leaving 15 bases between them. In germline, CDR1 is SGHDN, CDR2 FVKESK. The CDR3 DNA is TGTGCCAGCAGCCAACGACAAGGGGGGGTTGAGACCCAGTACTTC. As protein: CASSQRQGGVETQYF.

The chain is built from TRBV9 and TRBJ1-6, with D tentatively TRBD1 (6 bases). With 3 bases removed from V and 6 bases from J, the gap between germline ends came to 13 bases. Germline-derived CDR1 and CDR2 are SGDLS and YYNGEE. CDR3 length: 15 residues. The CDR3 bases are TGTGCCAGCAGCGCCAAAGGACAGCTTAATTCACCCCTCCACTTT. As protein: CASSAKGQLNSPLHF.

There are many counts of this clonotype. The V and J genes are TRBV28 and TRBJ2-7; D unresolved. Trimming took off 2 bases at V and 1 base at J, with 6 bases between the two ends. Germline values: CDR1 MDHEN, CDR2 SYDVKM. The CDR3 totals 13 residues. The CDR3, as DNA: TGTGCCAGCAGTTTAGCGTATTCCTACGAGCAGTACTTC. This gives the protein CASSLAYSYEQYF.

This clonotype was observed at least ten times. The chain employs TRBV9 and TRBJ2-5, with 7 nucleotides matching TRBD1. Germline V gene lookup returns CDR1 SGDLS and CDR2 YYNGEE. CDR3 length: 15 residues. The ends lost 3 bases at V and 5 bases at J; junction bases unmatched: 10. CDR3 nucleotide sequence: TGTGCCAGCAGCGCCGAACTCGTCAGGGGGGAGACCCAGTACTTC. Its translation: CASSAELVRGETQYF.

J is TRBJ2-3 and V is TRBV20-1, with D possibly being TRBD1 (7 bases). Trimming left V 0 bases short and J 0 bases short, with 13 bases between. CDR1 is DFQATT, CDR2 SNEGSKA, per germline (reference sequence). This CDR3 region has 16 residues. CDR3 nucleotide sequence: TGCAGTGCTAGAGATCAGACAGGGACTAGCACAGATACGCAGTATTTT. Translating it yields CSARDQTGTSTDTQYF.